This T cell receptor beta chain emerged from a study of long-term antiretroviral therapy in people with HIV (dated by TCRdb to the early 2020s). At the level of the whole study: The earliest samples were collected approximately a decade before the 2015 WHO recommendation for immediate ART, a period when ART was typically delayed until CD4 counts fell. A total of under 250 cryopreserved PBMC samples came from a few dozen adults with confirmed HIV infection and were collected serially over a mean of approximately 6 years (range 1-12). About 35% of the 30 participants with HIV were female. No cross-contamination during QIAcube processing was seen in test extractions of a monoclonal T-cell line run alongside a few dozen polyclonal samples. A retrospective serial study tested whether changes in peripheral blood TRB repertoire composition and diversity were associated with ART initiation and durable HIV suppression. Study-wide conclusions, independent of this receptor: Samples dated from the mid-2000s to the late 2010s, and the ART regimens used may be less effective than current ones. Inferences about post-ART repertoire changes were limited because no data were available on ART adherence, viral resistance or therapy changes. Because PBMC availability was limited, only the TCR beta chain was sequenced, with no alpha chain pairing. HIV repertoires had narrower CDR3 length ranges than controls, and the network structure suggested an antigen-experienced repertoire that shifted only slightly toward naive after ART. A significant increase in TRB diversity was found to be associated with ART initiation, although TRB diversity was observed to remain significantly below that of transplant donor controls even after long-term ART. Because pre-ART samples had limited cell numbers, unsorted PBMC were profiled rather than sorted CD4+ and CD8+ T cells. Expanded TRB clones identified before ART initiation dominated the repertoire across all time points, though the dominance fluctuated and decreased in many PLHIV after ART.

For CDR1 and CDR2, the germline V gene lists SNHLY and FYNNEI. V was cut back by 4 bases and J by 1 base, leaving a gap of 13 bases between them. Counted from cysteine to phenylalanine, this CDR3 has 15 amino acids. Just the 45-base CDR3 DNA is kept, in frame starting at base 1. The immunoSEQ hsTCRB v3.0 assay was used at survey level resolution to sequence the TRB variable region. The target sequencing depth for TRB was about 40,000-55,000 T-cell genomes per sample. Pooled TRB libraries were sequenced on an Illumina MiSeq with a v3 150-cycle kit. Regarding the original processing steps: Repertoire analysis ran in R within a reproducible Nextflow workflow covering QC, data transformation and analysis. LymphoSeq2, an R package for exploring AIRR-Seq data, was used to implement custom analyses. After excluding a few samples that yielded fewer than 5000 total TRB sequences, approximately 180 HIV repertoires remained for analysis. Among the roughly 200 retained HIV repertoires, some 59 were collected before ART initiation and around 130 after ART initiation. Repertoires were downsampled to 5000 TRB nucleotide sequences, with summary statistics averaged over 100 downsampling iterations. Only TRB sequences with CDR3 regions of at least seven amino acids were retained for analysis. Diversity was assessed using a clonality score derived from Shannon entropy and using the Gini coefficient. In repertoire networks, the top 5000 CDR3 amino acid sequences were linked whenever an edit distance of one separated two sequences. GLIPH2 predicted antigen specificity groups and MHC restriction for TRB CDR3 amino acid sequences. Known CMV, EBV, HIV or tissue antigen associations were flagged by matching CDR3 amino acid sequences against VDJdb and McPAS-TCR. Pre-ART, post-ART and control groups were compared with Wilcoxon signed-rank tests and Holm-Bonferroni correction. The table was pulled from immuneACCESS by TCRdb, which kept in-frame rearrangements only. Such tables lose some clones; where checked, under half of the loss comes from unresolved V genes, and the rest has no known cause. Clonal size and the V and J genes are those of that table, whereas D and trimming came from the DNA. The sample yields some 6,000 clones; around four fifths were counted once. Around a sixth of the sample rests with the top ten.

With regard to this clone: Its target antigen remains unknown. No base quality information exists; no much larger clone differs at one position.

To be included, a participant needed at least one PBMC sample from before ART initiation plus at least two post-ART samples. Every participant with HIV received treatment in the United States of America. Before DNA extraction, cryopreserved samples of about 0.95-10 million PBMC were thawed and washed. At the time of the earliest PBMC sample, participants with HIV were aged between 23 and 54 years. Each participant contributed PBMC samples from 1-4 timepoints before ART initiation and 2-8 timepoints after ART initiation, with a median of 7 samples. Serial HIV viral load, CD4+ T-cell count, ART history and demographic data were obtained for every participant. Genomic DNA was extracted from unsorted PBMC with a Qiagen kit on a QIAcube, with processing performed in batches of 12 samples.

This sequence uses TRBV2 and TRBJ1-1; too little of a D gene remains to name it. The receptor was isolated from a man in his forties or fifties with HIV. The sequenced sample was unsorted PBMCs, obtained 0.5 years before starting antiretroviral therapy. The CDR3 in this case is CASSAPRNGNTEAFF. Read as DNA, the sequence is TGTGCCAGCAGTGCTCCTCGGAACGGGAACACTGAAGCTTTCTTT.